This T cell receptor beta chain emerged from a study of cytomegalovirus exposure and HLA in healthy donors. As for the study in general: Of the donors genotyped, approximately 400 in all, around 76% fell in the Caucasian-associated ancestry cluster. Notes on the study in general: High specificity and sensitivity for cytomegalovirus status were reported for the classifier.

Between the trimmed V and J ends, which lost 7 bases and 1 base, there was a span of 14 bases. Germline V gene data show CDR1 as SNHLY and CDR2 as FYNNEI. There are 16 residues in the CDR3. This clone was detected once. Its antigen remains unknown. 13 Jbeta primers and 60 Vbeta primers were used for the PCR. Libraries were prepared by immunoSEQ multiplex PCR; TCRdb keeps only in-frame clonotypes and omits some of them. The sample has roughly 180,000 clones; 70% to 90% are singletons. The sequence came from a young man in good health and CMV-seropositive. Sequenced sample: PBMCs. J is TRBJ2-6 and V is TRBV2, with D possibly matching TRBD1 (6 bases). The CDR3 nucleotides read TGTGCCAGCACTGCTTCAGGACAGTCTGGGGCCAACGTCCTGACTTTC. Its translation is CASTASGQSGANVLTF.